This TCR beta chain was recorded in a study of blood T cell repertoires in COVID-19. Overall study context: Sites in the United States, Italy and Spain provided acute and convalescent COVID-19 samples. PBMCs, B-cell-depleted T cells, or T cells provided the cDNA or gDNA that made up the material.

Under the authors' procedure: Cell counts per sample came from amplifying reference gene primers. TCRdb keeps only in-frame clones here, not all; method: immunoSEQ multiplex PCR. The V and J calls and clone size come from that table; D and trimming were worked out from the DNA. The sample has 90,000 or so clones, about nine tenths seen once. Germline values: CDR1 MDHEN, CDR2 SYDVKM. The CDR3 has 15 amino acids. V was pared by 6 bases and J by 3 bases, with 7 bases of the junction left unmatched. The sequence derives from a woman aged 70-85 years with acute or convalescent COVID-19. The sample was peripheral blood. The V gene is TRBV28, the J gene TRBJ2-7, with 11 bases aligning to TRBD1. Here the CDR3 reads CASSPPGTGGYEQYF. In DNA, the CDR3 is TGTGCCAGCAGCCCCCCCGGGACAGGGGGCTACGAGCAGTACTTC.